These 9 T cell receptor beta chains came from one sample sequenced in a study of T cells in narcolepsy. Measured with immunoSEQ multiplex PCR; TCRdb has only the in-frame clones, and not every one. The sample yields about 32,000 clones, roughly three quarters seen once. The source material was CD45RA- memory CD4+ T cells from PBMCs. The receptors here all came from a human donor with narcolepsy.

The J gene is TRBJ2-7, the V gene TRBV7-9, with a tentative D call TRBD1 (6 bases). This CDR3 has 14 residues. V lost 1 base and J lost 2, with 9 bases in between. Germline loops: CDR1 SEHNR, CDR2 FQNEAQ (reference sequence). CDR3: CASSLVGTTYEQYF. CDR3 DNA: TGTGCCAGCAGCTTAGTTGGGACAACCTACGAGCAGTACTTC. The full variable domain, completed using reference TRBV7-9 and TRBJ2-7, is DTGVSQNPRHKITKRGQNVTFRCDPISEHNRLYWYRQTLGQGPEFLTYFQNEAQLEKSRLLSDRFSAERPKGSFSTLEIQRTEQGDSAMYLCASSLVGTTYEQYFGPGTRLTVT.

The V and J genes are TRBV28 and TRBJ1-5; D ambiguous. CDR3 length: 12 amino acids. With 10 bases removed from V and 1 base from J, the gap between germline ends came to 8 bases. In germline, CDR1 is MDHEN, CDR2 SYDVKM. The CDR3 nucleotides are TGTGCCACGTTTGAGAGCAATCAGCCCCAGCATTTT. It translates to CATFESNQPQHF.

The rearrangement links TRBV6-5 to TRBJ2-7; TRBD1 might be the D (8 bases). The CDR3 length is 13 residues. The V gene's germline CDR1 is MNHEY and CDR2 SVGAGI. V shed 5 bases and J shed 6 bases, with 14 bases lying between them. The CDR3 loop reads CASSEGGTGEQYF. DNA for the CDR3: TGTGCCAGCAGTGAGGGGGGGACAGGCGAGCAGTACTTC.

This chain uses TRBV27 with TRBJ2-7, with D perhaps matching TRBD1 (6 bases). The CDR3 is 15 residues long. Per the germline V gene, CDR1 is MNHEY and CDR2 is SMNVEV (reference sequence). The V end lost 2 bases, the J end lost 6 bases, and 17 bases lay between the germline ends. The CDR3 protein is CASSLRVQGQGEQYF. CDR3 DNA sequence: TGTGCCAGCAGTTTACGGGTCCAGGGGCAAGGCGAGCAGTACTTC.

The chain carries TRBV7-8 and TRBJ2-2; 7 bases agree with TRBD2. Germline CDR1 is SGHVS and CDR2 is FQNEAQ. With 7 bases clipped from V and 4 bases from J, the junction kept 12 bases outside the gene matches. The CDR3 loop spans 16 amino acids. The CDR3 is CASTPGRRERTGELFF. CDR3 DNA sequence: TGTGCCAGCACCCCAGGGCGGCGGGAGCGCACCGGGGAGCTGTTTTTT.

Points on this clone: This sample also contains other DNA sequences that code for the same CDR3. CDR3 DNA sequence: TGTGCCAGCAGTGACCGGACAGGAGGCAATCAGCCCCAGCATTTT. It is translated as CASSDRTGGNQPQHF. The V and J genes are TRBV2 and TRBJ1-5; 7 bases map to TRBD1. CDR3 length equals 15 residues. Germline CDR1 SNHLY, CDR2 FYNNEI. With V trimmed by 3 bases and J by 2 bases, 4 bases remained unmatched.

The chain has TRBV7-7 and TRBJ2-3; D not resolved. V was clipped by 5 bases and J by 0 bases, with 9 bases between them. CDR1 is SSHAT, CDR2 FNYEAQ, per germline (reference sequence). The CDR3 loop spans 14 amino acids. CDR3 sequence (DNA): TGTGCCAGCAGCCAGCTGGGAAGCACAGATACGCAGTATTTT. This codes for CASSQLGSTDTQYF.

A single count supports this clone. CDR3 amino acids: CASSLKGSYNEQFF. The CDR3 coding sequence is TGTGCCAGCTCCTTAAAGGGGTCCTACAATGAGCAGTTCTTC. The chain has TRBV6-4 and TRBJ2-1; possibly TRBD1 for D (5 bases). Germline V lookup: CDR1 MRHNA, CDR2 SNTAGT. The CDR3 consists of 14 residues. The V gene lost 8 bases and the J gene lost 1 base, with 12 bases spanning the gap.

In DNA form, the CDR3 reads TGTGCCAGCAGTCCGGGGGGAGGGCAAAACTATGGCTACACCTTC. Translating gives CASSPGGGQNYGYTF. This rearrangement joins TRBV27 to TRBJ1-2; possible D gene TRBD1, 5 bases. The CDR3 is 15 residues long. Per germline, CDR1 MNHEY and CDR2 SMNVEV (reference sequence). Trimming took 5 bases from V and 2 from J, leaving 15 bases between them.